This T cell receptor beta chain was recovered during a study of CD8 T cells in ankylosing spondylitis. Findings of the study overall: In synovial fluid and blood from reactive arthritis, some motif variants were previously reported.

TCR beta libraries were made by quantitative 5'-RACE with molecular barcodes. TCRdb analysed the 5' RACE reads with MiXCR anew, one entry per CDR3 protein. The sample records 290,000 or so distinct CDR3 sequences, around 20% being singletons. CDR3 length: 14 amino acids. Trimming left V 0 bases short and J 4 bases short, with 9 bases between. Germline values: CDR1 LGHNA, CDR2 YSLEER. Only a few counts were recorded for this clonotype. What it binds is unknown. The sequenced sample was blood, either unsorted or a sorted T cell fraction (not recorded which). This TCR was sampled from a female donor with ankylosing spondylitis or in good health (not recorded which). V gene TRBV4-3 combines with J gene TRBJ1-2, with D perhaps matching TRBD1 (6 bases). Written as DNA, the CDR3 is TGCGCCAGCAGCCAAGACAGGGGAGGCTATGGCTACACCTTC. It specifies CASSQDRGGYGYTF.